This TCR beta chain was sequenced in a study of blood T cell repertoires in COVID-19. TCRdb's copy holds only in-frame clones and misses some; the assay was immunoSEQ multiplex PCR. The sample lists 200,000 or so clones, roughly 79% occurring once. The receptor's source is a man between 60 and 75 years old with active or convalescent COVID-19. Sample: peripheral blood.

CDR3 DNA sequence: TGTGCCAGCAGCAAATGCGGGGAAAACTATGGCTACACCTTC. This codes for CASSKCGENYGYTF. The V gene is TRBV21-1, the J gene TRBJ1-2. TRBV21-1 is tagged as a pseudogene. There are 14 residues in the CDR3.